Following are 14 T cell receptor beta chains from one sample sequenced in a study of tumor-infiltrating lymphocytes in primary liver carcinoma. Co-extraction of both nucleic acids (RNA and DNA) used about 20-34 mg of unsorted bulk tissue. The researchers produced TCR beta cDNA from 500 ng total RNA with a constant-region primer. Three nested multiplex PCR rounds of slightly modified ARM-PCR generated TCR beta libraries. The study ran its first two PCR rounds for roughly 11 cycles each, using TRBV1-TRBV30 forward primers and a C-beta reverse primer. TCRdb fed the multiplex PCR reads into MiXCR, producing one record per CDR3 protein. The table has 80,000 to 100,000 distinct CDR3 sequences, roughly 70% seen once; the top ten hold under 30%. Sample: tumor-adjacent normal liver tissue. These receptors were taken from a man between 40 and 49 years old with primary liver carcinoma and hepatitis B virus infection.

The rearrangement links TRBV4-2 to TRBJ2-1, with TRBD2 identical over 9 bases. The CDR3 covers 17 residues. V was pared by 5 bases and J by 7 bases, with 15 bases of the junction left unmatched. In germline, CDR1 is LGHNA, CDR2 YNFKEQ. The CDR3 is CASSREGREREANEQFF. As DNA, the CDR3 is TGTGCCAGCAGCAGAGAGGGAAGGGAGCGGGAGGCTAATGAGCAGTTCTTC.

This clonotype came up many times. The CDR3 loop reads CASSPGPGYEQYF. The CDR3 nucleotides are TGCGCCAGCAGCCCTGGACCGGGCTACGAGCAGTACTTC. The chain has TRBV5-1 and TRBJ2-7, with D unresolved. Trimming pared 4 bases from V and 3 bases from J, leaving 11 bases between. Germline CDR1 reads SGHRS; CDR2 reads YFSETQ. This CDR3 has 13 residues. Using reference TRBV5-1 and TRBJ2-7 for the parts outside the CDR3, the full variable domain is KAGVTQTPRYLIKTRGQQVTLSCSPISGHRSVSWYQQTPGQGLQFLFEYFSETQRNKGNFPGRFSGRQFSNSRSEMNVSTLELGDSALYLCASSPGPGYEQYFGPGTRLTVT.

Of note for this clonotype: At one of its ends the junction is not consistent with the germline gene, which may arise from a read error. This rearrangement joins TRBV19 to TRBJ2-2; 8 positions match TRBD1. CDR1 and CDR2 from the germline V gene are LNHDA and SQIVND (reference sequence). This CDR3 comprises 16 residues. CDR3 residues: CASSPRTGWNTRELFF. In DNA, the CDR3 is TGTGCCAGTAGTCCGAGGACAGGGTGGAACACCAGGGAGCTGTTTTTT.

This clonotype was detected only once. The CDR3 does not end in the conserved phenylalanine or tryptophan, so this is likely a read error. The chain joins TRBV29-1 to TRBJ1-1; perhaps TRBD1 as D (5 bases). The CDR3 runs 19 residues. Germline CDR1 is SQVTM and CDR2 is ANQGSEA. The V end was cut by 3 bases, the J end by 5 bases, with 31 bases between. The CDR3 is CSVEGGSYSGGRRGTEAFL. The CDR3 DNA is TGCAGCGTTGAGGGGGGGTCCTACTCAGGCGGGCGAAGAGGAACTGAAGCTTTCCTT.

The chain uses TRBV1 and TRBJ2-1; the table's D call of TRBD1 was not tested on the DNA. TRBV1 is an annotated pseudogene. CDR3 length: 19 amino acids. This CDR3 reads CTGSQDLDRTGNTYNEQFF. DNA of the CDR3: TGTACCGGCAGCCAAGATCTTGATAGGACAGGGAACACCTACAATGAGCAGTTCTTC.

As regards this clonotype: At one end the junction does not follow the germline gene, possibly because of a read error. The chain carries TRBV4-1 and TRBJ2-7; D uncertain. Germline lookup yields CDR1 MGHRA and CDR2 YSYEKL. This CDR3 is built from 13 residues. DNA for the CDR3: TGCGCCAGCCGCCAAAAAGAAGGGTTCGATCAGTACTTC. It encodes CASRQKEGFDQYF.

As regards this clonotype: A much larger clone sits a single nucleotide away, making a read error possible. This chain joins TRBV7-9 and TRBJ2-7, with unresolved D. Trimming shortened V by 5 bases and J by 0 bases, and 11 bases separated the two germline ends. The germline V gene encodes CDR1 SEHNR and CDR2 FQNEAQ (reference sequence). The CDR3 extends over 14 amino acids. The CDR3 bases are TGTGCCAGCAGCCCTGGATGGACCTCCTACGAGCAGTACTTC. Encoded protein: CASSPGWTSYEQYF.

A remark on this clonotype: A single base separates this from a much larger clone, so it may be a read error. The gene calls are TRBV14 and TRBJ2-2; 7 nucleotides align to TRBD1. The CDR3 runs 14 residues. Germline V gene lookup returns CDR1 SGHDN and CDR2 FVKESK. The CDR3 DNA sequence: TGTGCCAGCAGGTCGGGACAGAACACCAGGGAGCTGTTTTTT. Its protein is CASRSGQNTRELFF.

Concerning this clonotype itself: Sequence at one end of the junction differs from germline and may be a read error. The CDR3 sequence is CASSEWALDEKLLF. The CDR3 DNA is TGTGCCAGCAGTGAATGGGCGTTAGATGAAAAACTGCTTTTT. The gene calls are TRBV25-1 and TRBJ1-4; D is unresolved. Germline lookup yields CDR1 MGHDK and CDR2 SYGVNS. This CDR3 is built from 14 residues.

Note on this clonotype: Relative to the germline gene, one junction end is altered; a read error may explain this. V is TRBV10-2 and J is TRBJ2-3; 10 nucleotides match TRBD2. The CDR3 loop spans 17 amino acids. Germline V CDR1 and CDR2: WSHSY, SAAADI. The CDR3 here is CASSEWASGRGADTQYF. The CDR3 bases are TGCGCCAGCAGTGAATGGGCTAGCGGGAGAGGGGCGGATACACAGTATTTT.

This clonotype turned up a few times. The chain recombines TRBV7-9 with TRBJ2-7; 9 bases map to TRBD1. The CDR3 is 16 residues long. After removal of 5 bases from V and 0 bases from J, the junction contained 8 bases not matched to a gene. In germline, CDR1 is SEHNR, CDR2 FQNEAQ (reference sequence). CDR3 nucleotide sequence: TGTGCCAGCAGCCCCTGGGACAGGGCCAACTCCTACGAGCAGTACTTC. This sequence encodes CASSPWDRANSYEQYF.

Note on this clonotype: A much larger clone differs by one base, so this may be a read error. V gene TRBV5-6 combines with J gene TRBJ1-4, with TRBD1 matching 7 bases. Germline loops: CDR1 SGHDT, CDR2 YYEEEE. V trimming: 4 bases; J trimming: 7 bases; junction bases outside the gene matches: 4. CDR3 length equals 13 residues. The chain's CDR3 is CASSVTGTEKLFF. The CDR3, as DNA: TGTGCCAGCAGCGTGACAGGGACTGAAAAACTGTTTTTT.

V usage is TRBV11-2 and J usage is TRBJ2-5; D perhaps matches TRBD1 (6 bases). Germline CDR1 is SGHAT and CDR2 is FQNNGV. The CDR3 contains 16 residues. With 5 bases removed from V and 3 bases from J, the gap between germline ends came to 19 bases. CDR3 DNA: TGTGCCAGCAGCCGAACTCCTGGTAGGGGGAAAGAGACCCAGTACTTC. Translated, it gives CASSRTPGRGKETQYF.

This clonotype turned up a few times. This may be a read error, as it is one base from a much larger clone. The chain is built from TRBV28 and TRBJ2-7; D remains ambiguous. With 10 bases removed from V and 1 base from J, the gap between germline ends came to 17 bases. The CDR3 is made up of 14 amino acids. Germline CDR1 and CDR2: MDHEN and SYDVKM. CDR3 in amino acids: CAIQIARTSYEQYF. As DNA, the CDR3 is TGTGCCATTCAGATAGCCAGAACTTCCTACGAGCAGTACTTC.